This is a list of T cell receptor beta chains from one sample in a study of CD8 T cells in Susac syndrome. From the immunoSEQ multiplex PCR reads, TCRdb called clonotypes with MiXCR, one entry per CDR3 protein. This table holds 75,000 to 100,000 distinct CDR3 sequences, roughly 94% found once. Sample: CD8+ T cells from PBMCs. The receptors stem from a human donor with Susac syndrome. CDR3s leave out the opening cysteine and the closing phenylalanine or tryptophan.

>TRBJ1-4|TRBV7-9
ASSFVLGEKLF
>TRBJ2-3|TRBV4-1
ASSHVEGSTDTQY
>TRBJ2-2|TRBV30
AWSLTGGGFTGELF
>TRBJ1-5|TRBV6-1
ASRKLGVSNQPQH
>TRBJ2-1|TRBV5-4
ASSLRISPLGNEQF
>TRBJ2-7|TRBV24-1
ATVKDNYEQY
>TRBJ2-7|TRBV7-9
ASSGGGLAGIPSYEQY
>TRBJ2-3|TRBV27
ASSSSGSPTDTQY
>TRBJ2-6|TRBV29-1
SVGQGTGANVLT
>TRBJ2-1|TRBV29-1
SVEVGGGTYNEQF
>TRBJ1-1|TRBV4-1
ASSQTGQSTTEAF
>TRBJ2-5|TRBV6-1
ASTQTVSGVQETQY
>TRBJ2-4|TRBV7-9
ASSSTIHHDPNIQY
>TRBJ2-3|TRBV12-3/TRBV12-4
ASSFSQPTDTQY
>TRBJ2-7|TRBV20-1
SARHRYSYEQY
>TRBJ2-7|TRBV15
ATSREEGSTYEQY
>TRBJ2-5|TRBV21-1
ASSNQETQY
>TRBJ2-5|TRBV30
AWNWGVEETQY
>TRBJ2-2|TRBV5-6
ASSFQGTGELF
>TRBJ1-5|TRBV7-8
ASSSQGGLANQPQH
>TRBJ2-7|TRBV21-1
ASSPTGQTGIMYEQY
>TRBJ2-7|TRBV20-1
SADTGTGVAEQY
>TRBJ2-7|TRBV20-1
SALPGLNYEQY
>TRBJ1-4|TRBV9
ASSPRAGGYEKLF
>TRBJ2-1|TRBV12-3/TRBV12-4
ASTLGEQEYEQF
>TRBJ2-7|TRBV7-7
ASSLGPNYEQY
>TRBJ2-7|TRBV7-7
ASSPLSNTYEQY
>TRBJ2-3|TRBV5-1
ASSPEEPAGITDTQY
>TRBJ2-7|TRBV20-1
SARDWVGQAYEQY
>TRBJ1-1|TRBV29-1
SVEGGHLDTEAF
>TRBJ2-2|TRBV30
AWSSTGELF
>TRBJ1-2|TRBV14
ASSQDRAGNYGYT
>TRBJ1-1|TRBV29-1
SPGGGTEAF
>TRBJ1-2|TRBV5-4
ASRDGTGQPPYGYT
>TRBJ2-7|TRBV19
ASSMGLAVNYEQY
>TRBJ2-2|TRBV30
AWTGGTGELF
>TRBJ1-5|TRBV19
ASGAQPQH
>TRBJ2-1|TRBV30
AWSGGAGGDEQF
>TRBJ2-1|TRBV2
ASSAGTSGSNEQF
>TRBJ2-1|TRBV14
ASSHWEGQAGEQF
>TRBJ2-2|TRBV27
ASRQLGRELF
>TRBJ2-1|TRBV29-1
SVETLAGTYNEQF
>TRBJ2-1|TRBV29-1
SVLSGGTSRDEQF
>TRBJ1-1|TRBV12-3/TRBV12-4
ASSPLGKRTEAF
>TRBJ2-5|TRBV7-2
ASSQGWETQY
>TRBJ2-7|TRBV6-5
AFRWGNEQY
>TRBJ2-1|TRBV30
AWKNSGAYNEQF
>TRBJ1-3|TRBV12-3/TRBV12-4
ASTVARVSLSGNTIY